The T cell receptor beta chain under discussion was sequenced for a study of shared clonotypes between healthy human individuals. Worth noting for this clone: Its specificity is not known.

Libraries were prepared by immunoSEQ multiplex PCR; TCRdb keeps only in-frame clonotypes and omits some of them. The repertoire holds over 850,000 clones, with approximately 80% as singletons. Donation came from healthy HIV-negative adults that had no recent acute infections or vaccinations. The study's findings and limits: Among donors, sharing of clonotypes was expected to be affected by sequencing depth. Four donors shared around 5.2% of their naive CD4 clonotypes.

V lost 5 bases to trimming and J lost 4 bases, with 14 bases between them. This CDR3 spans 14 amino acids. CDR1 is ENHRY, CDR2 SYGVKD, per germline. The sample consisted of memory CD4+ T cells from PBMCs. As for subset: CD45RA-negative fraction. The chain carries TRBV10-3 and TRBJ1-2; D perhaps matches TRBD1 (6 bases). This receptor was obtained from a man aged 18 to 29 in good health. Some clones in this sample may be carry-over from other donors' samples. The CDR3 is CAISLGGASYGYTF. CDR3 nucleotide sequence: TGTGCCATCAGTCTGGGGGGGGCTAGCTATGGCTACACCTTC.